The rows below give T cell receptor beta chains drawn from one sample of a study of early T cells in non-severe SARS-CoV-2 infection. TCRdb re-derived calls from the 5' RACE reads in MiXCR, one entry per CDR3 protein. The table shows 56,000 or so distinct CDR3 sequences, with roughly 8.2% occurring only once. Sequenced material: whole blood. These receptors came from an adult who was a healthcare worker with PCR-confirmed SARS-CoV-2 infection or an uninfected control (not recorded which). Both conserved end residues are part of each CDR3.

TRBJ2-3,TRBV6-5,15,CASSQGRGSTDTQYF
TRBJ1-2,TRBV27,11,CASSQGYGYTF
TRBJ2-7,TRBV7-2,17,CASSLARLRGHTYEQYF
TRBJ2-7,TRBV20-1,12,CSAVTLGGEQYF
TRBJ1-2,TRBV2,17,CASSEALIGRLADGYTF
TRBJ2-4,TRBV2,16,CVSSGRGIDREDIQYF
TRBJ1-3,TRBV3-1,15,CASSQDSGPGNTIYF
TRBJ2-1,TRBV7-9,13,CASSTTTGGEQFF
TRBJ2-1,TRBV20-1,15,CSARSWGRAGNEQFF
TRBJ1-1,TRBV28,14,CATRPGTANTEAFF
TRBJ2-7,TRBV12-3/TRBV12-4,16,CASSLMGDGQGHEQYF
TRBJ1-1,TRBV12-3/TRBV12-4,18,CASSPRRLIVTENTEAFF
TRBJ2-5,TRBV29-1,15,CSVEGWQGPPETQYF
TRBJ1-5,TRBV20-1,14,CSAKAGGRNQPQHF
TRBJ2-3,TRBV4-1,16,CASSQKPGGGTDTQYF
TRBJ2-2,TRBV7-6,16,CASSLEGQANTGELFF
TRBJ2-7,TRBV10-3,13,CAISGQGHYEQYF
TRBJ1-1,TRBV3-1,13,CASSGRERETVFF